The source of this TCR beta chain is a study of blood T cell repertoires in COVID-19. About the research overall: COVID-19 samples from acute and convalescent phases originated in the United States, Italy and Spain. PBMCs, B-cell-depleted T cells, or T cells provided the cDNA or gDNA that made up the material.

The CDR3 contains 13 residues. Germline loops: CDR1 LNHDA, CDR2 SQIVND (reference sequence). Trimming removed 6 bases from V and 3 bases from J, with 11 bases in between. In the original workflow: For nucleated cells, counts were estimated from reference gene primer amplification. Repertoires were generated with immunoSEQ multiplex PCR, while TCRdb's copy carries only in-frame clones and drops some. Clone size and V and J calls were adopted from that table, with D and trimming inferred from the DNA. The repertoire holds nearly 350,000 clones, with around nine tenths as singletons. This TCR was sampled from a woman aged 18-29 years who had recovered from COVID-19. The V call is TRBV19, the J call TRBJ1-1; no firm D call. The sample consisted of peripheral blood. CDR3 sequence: CASRTFGDTEAFF. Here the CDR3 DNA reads TGTGCCAGTAGAACTTTTGGTGACACTGAAGCTTTCTTT.